The 17 T cell receptor beta chains listed next were all sequenced from one sample in a study of cytomegalovirus exposure and HLA in healthy donors. Both 60 Vbeta primers and 13 Jbeta primers went into the PCR. Repertoires were generated with immunoSEQ multiplex PCR, while TCRdb's copy carries only in-frame clones and drops some. The data show about 160,000 clones, approximately 79% seen once. The material sequenced was PBMCs. The receptors were sampled from a man aged 40-49 years in good health and CMV-seropositive.

The chain carries TRBV29-1 and TRBJ2-2; the match to TRBD1 covers 8 bases. This CDR3 comprises 16 residues. Germline CDR1 is SQVTM and CDR2 is ANQGSEA. Unmatched junction bases numbered 8, after V lost 5 bases and J lost 0 bases. Here the CDR3 reads CSVIDGTGPNTGELFF. As DNA, the CDR3 is TGCAGCGTTATCGACGGGACAGGTCCGAACACCGGGGAGCTGTTTTTT.

Regarding this clone: In the same sample, other DNA sequences code for this CDR3. The chain has TRBV6-5 and TRBJ1-1, with 7 positions matching TRBD1. CDR1 is MNHEY, CDR2 SVGAGI, per germline. The CDR3 totals 15 residues. After removal of 7 bases from V and 0 bases from J, the junction contained 8 bases not matched to a gene. This CDR3 reads CASNSGQSMNTEAFF. CDR3 coding DNA: TGTGCCAGCAACTCGGGACAGAGCATGAACACTGAAGCTTTCTTT.

The gene calls are TRBV7-2 and TRBJ2-2, with 13 bases identical to TRBD2. Trimming at V came to 2 bases and at J to 5 bases, leaving 5 bases not matched to a gene. CDR1 and CDR2 from the germline V gene are SGHTA and FQGNSA. The CDR3 is made up of 17 amino acids. CDR3 bases: TGTGCCAGCAGCTTAAGGACTAGCGGGGGCTTAACCGGGGAGCTGTTTTTT. Translation: CASSLRTSGGLTGELFF.

The chain uses TRBV4-3 and TRBJ2-6, with D unresolved. CDR3 size: 14 residues. Germline V lookup: CDR1 LGHNA, CDR2 YSLEER. The V and J ends lost 1 base and 2 bases respectively, with 3 bases between them. In DNA form, the CDR3 reads TGCGCCAGCAGCCAAGGAGCTGGGGCCAACGTCCTGACTTTC. Amino acids: CASSQGAGANVLTF.

This clone was recorded only once. The CDR3 region has the DNA TGTGCCAGCAGCGTAGGGGGGACAGGGGCGCAGAACACTGAAGCTTTCTTT. The encoded protein is CASSVGGTGAQNTEAFF. This chain connects TRBV9 to TRBJ1-1; 10 positions agree with TRBD1. CDR3 size: 17 residues. Losses at the gene ends were 0 bases for V and 1 base for J; bases not matched to a gene: 6. The germline V gene encodes CDR1 SGDLS and CDR2 YYNGEE.

V and J are TRBV5-1 and TRBJ1-1; possible D gene TRBD1, 6 bases. The CDR3 contains 15 residues. V was pared by 5 bases and J by 11 bases, with 25 bases between. CDR1 is SGHRS, CDR2 YFSETQ, per germline. Here the CDR3 DNA reads TGCGCCAGCAGTGTAGACTCAGGGGCTGGCCTGTGGGCTTTCTTT. The encoded protein is CASSVDSGAGLWAFF.

The CDR3 DNA is TGTGCCACCGGGGGAGGGCGGGGCACCGGGGAGCTGTTTTTT. It yields the protein CATGGGRGTGELFF. This chain links TRBV7-7 with TRBJ2-2; 7 bases are a match to TRBD2. Trimming at V came to 10 bases and at J to 4 bases, leaving 9 bases not matched to a gene. Germline CDR1 and CDR2: SSHAT and FNYEAQ (reference sequence). The CDR3 has 14 amino acids. Using reference TRBV7-7 and TRBJ2-2 for the parts outside the CDR3, the full variable domain is GAGVSQSPRYKVTKRGQDVTLRCDPISSHATLYWYQQALGQGPEFLTYFNYEAQPDKSGLPSDRFSAERPEGSISTLTIQRTEQRDSAMYRCATGGGRGTGELFFGEGSRLTVL.

This chain links TRBV2 with TRBJ2-2; TRBD2 matches 7 bases. Germline CDR1 is SNHLY and CDR2 is FYNNEI. The junction had 3 bases not matched to a gene; V was cut back by 4 bases and J by 13 bases. The CDR3 has 11 residues. The CDR3 DNA reads as TGTGCCAGCAGTGCTGGGGAGGGGCTGTTTTTT. Protein product: CASSAGEGLFF.

CDR3 coding DNA: TGTGCCAGCAGCAAACAGGGTAACGACGGCTACACCTTC. Its translation is CASSKQGNDGYTF. The chain couples TRBV9 to TRBJ1-2; possibly TRBD1 for D (6 bases). The germline CDR1 and CDR2 sequences are SGDLS and YYNGEE. The CDR3 totals 13 residues. V was pared by 4 bases and J by 8 bases, with 15 bases between.

The CDR3 nucleotides are TGTGCCAGCTCACCTGTTCCACAGGGGGCGCGTTACAATGAGCAGTTCTTC. Protein sequence: CASSPVPQGARYNEQFF. The gene calls are TRBV18 and TRBJ2-1; 9 nucleotides agree with TRBD1. Germline CDR1 and CDR2: KGHSH and LQKENI. The CDR3 is made up of 17 amino acids. With V trimmed by 3 bases and J by 4 bases, 10 bases remained unmatched.

The chain carries TRBV28 and TRBJ1-5; D is possibly TRBD1 (6 bases). Germline loops: CDR1 MDHEN, CDR2 SYDVKM. V was clipped by 4 bases and J by 4 bases, with 11 bases between them. The CDR3 runs to 14 residues. CDR3 nucleotides: TGTGCCAGCAGTTCGGGACAAAGAAATCAGCCCCAGCATTTT. Protein sequence: CASSSGQRNQPQHF.

The chain is built from TRBV15 and TRBJ1-2; TRBD1 agrees at 10 bases. J was trimmed by 8 bases and V by 2 bases; bases with no gene match: 8. CDR3 length equals 15 residues. The germline V gene has CDR1 LNHNV and CDR2 YYDKDF (reference sequence). As DNA, the CDR3 is TGTGCCACCAGCAGACCCGGGACAGGGGTGGGAGGCTACACCTTC. It codes for CATSRPGTGVGGYTF.

The chain has TRBV19 and TRBJ2-2; D gene uncertain. Per germline, CDR1 LNHDA and CDR2 SQIVND (reference sequence). This CDR3 contains 14 residues. V lost 8 bases and J lost 1, with 11 bases in between. The CDR3 protein is CASGWLLNTGELFF. CDR3 sequence (DNA): TGTGCCAGTGGTTGGCTTCTGAACACCGGGGAGCTGTTTTTT.

This clone was observed a few times. The chain combines TRBV7-9 with TRBJ1-2, with D unresolved. V lost 3 bases and J lost 2, with 10 bases in between. In germline, CDR1 is SEHNR, CDR2 FQNEAQ (reference sequence). The CDR3 runs to 14 residues. The CDR3 DNA sequence: TGTGCCAGCAGCTTTAACAGCCCGAACTATGGCTACACCTTC. It encodes CASSFNSPNYGYTF.

CDR3 bases: TGTGCCAGCAGCTCGGCAGGGGTGGAGCAGTTCTTC. Protein: CASSSAGVEQFF. The chain links TRBV11-1 to TRBJ2-1, with a tentative D call TRBD1 (6 bases). Trimming left V 4 bases short and J 10 bases short, with 11 bases between. Germline CDR1 SGHAT, CDR2 FQDESV (reference sequence). The CDR3 consists of 12 residues.

J is TRBJ1-2 and V is TRBV9; 7 bases are shared with TRBD1. Germline lookup yields CDR1 SGDLS and CDR2 YYNGEE. V shed 4 bases, J shed 0 bases, and the junction held 6 bases outside the gene matches. The CDR3 length is 15 residues. The CDR3 coding sequence is TGTGCCAGCAGCTTAGAGCAGGGGGCTAACTATGGCTACACCTTC. This encodes CASSLEQGANYGYTF. The complete variable domain, with remaining parts taken from reference TRBV9 and TRBJ1-2, reads DSGVTQTPKHLITATGQRVTLRCSPRSGDLSVYWYQQSLDQGLQFLIQYYNGEERAKGNILERFSAQQFPDLHSELNLSSLELGDSALYFCASSLEQGANYGYTFGSGTRLTVV.

The chain combines TRBV7-2 with TRBJ1-3; D call uncertain. The CDR3 is 16 residues long. Trimming left V 2 bases short and J 4 bases short, with 15 bases between. The germline gives CDR1 SGHTA, CDR2 FQGNSA. The CDR3, as DNA: TGTGCCAGCAGCTTACAGGTCGAATTAATAGGAAACACCATATATTTT. As protein: CASSLQVELIGNTIYF.